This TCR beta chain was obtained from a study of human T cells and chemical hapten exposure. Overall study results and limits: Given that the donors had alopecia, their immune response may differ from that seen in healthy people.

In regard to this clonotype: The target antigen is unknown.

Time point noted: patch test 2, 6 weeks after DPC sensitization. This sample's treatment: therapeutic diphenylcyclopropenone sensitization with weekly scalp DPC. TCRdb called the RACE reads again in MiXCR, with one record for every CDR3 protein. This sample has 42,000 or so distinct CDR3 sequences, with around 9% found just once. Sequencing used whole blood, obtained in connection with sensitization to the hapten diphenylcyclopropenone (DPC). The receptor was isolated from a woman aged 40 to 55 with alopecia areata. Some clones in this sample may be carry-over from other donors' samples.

The CDR3 nucleotides read TGTGCCAGCAGCTTAACCACCGGGGTGCGAGATCCAGATACGCAGTATTTT. This encodes CASSLTTGVRDPDTQYF. The chain uses TRBV7-6 and TRBJ2-3; D possibly corresponds to TRBD2 (5 bases). Deletions cut 2 bases from V and 4 bases from J, with 19 bases between. The CDR3 covers 17 residues. Germline V lookup: CDR1 SGHVS, CDR2 FNYEAQ.